The 32 T cell receptor beta chains below come from one sample, sequenced in a study of T cell responses to AZD1222 COVID-19 vaccine. The protocol was immunoSEQ multiplex PCR, while the TCRdb copy is restricted to in-frame clones and leaves out a portion. In the table there are fewer than 90,000 clones, approximately 91% of which are singletons. Sequences were derived from peripheral blood, sampled 28 days after the second AZD1222 dose. The receptors were sampled from an adult who received the AZD1222 COVID-19 vaccine.

The chain carries TRBV7-8 and TRBJ1-5; no firm D call. CDR1 SGHVS and CDR2 FQNEAQ come from the germline V gene. The CDR3 is 12 residues long. The ends were cut back, 1 base at V and 4 bases at J, with 2 bases in the middle. As DNA, the CDR3 is TGTGCCAGCAGCTTAGGAAATCAGCCCCAGCATTTT. It is translated as CASSLGNQPQHF.

V and J are TRBV5-6 and TRBJ1-1, with 11 bases matching TRBD1. Germline CDR1 is SGHDT and CDR2 is YYEEEE. J was trimmed by 3 bases and V by 0 bases; bases with no gene match: 4. This CDR3 spans 16 amino acids. The CDR3: CASSLEGQGAYTEAFF. CDR3 coding DNA: TGTGCCAGCAGCTTGGAAGGACAGGGGGCATACACTGAAGCTTTCTTT.

V gene TRBV9 combines with J gene TRBJ1-1; D perhaps matches TRBD1 (5 bases). The CDR3 consists of 14 residues. Trimming left V 0 bases short and J 1 base short, with 7 bases between. CDR1 is SGDLS, CDR2 YYNGEE, per germline. The CDR3 DNA follows: TGTGCCAGCAGCGTAGGGGGCAAGAACACTGAAGCTTTCTTT. Protein product: CASSVGGKNTEAFF.

The chain couples TRBV2 to TRBJ2-7; D perhaps matches TRBD2 (6 bases). This CDR3 has 13 amino acids. Trimming took 3 bases from V and 2 from J, leaving 8 bases between them. Germline V CDR1 and CDR2: SNHLY, FYNNEI. CDR3 amino acids: CASSEGLAYEQYF. The CDR3 nucleotides are TGTGCCAGCAGTGAGGGACTCGCCTACGAGCAGTACTTC.

The chain joins TRBV2 to TRBJ2-3, with D perhaps matching TRBD2 (6 bases). V gave up 2 bases and J gave up 2 bases, with 11 bases separating them. This CDR3 has 15 residues. Germline-derived CDR1 and CDR2 are SNHLY and FYNNEI. The CDR3 region is CASSEQDYYTDTQYF. CDR3 DNA sequence: TGTGCCAGCAGTGAACAGGACTATTACACAGATACGCAGTATTTT.

This clone occurred once. The gene calls are TRBV25-1 and TRBJ2-7, with no clear D. V gave up 0 bases and J gave up 2 bases, with 8 bases separating them. In germline, CDR1 is MGHDK, CDR2 SYGVNS. This CDR3 is built from 14 residues. CDR3 protein: CASSEYYRAYEQYF. In DNA form, the CDR3 reads TGTGCCAGCAGTGAATATTACAGAGCCTACGAGCAGTACTTC.

This chain joins TRBV5-1 and TRBJ2-1, with TRBD2 matching 10 bases. Germline CDR1 SGHRS, CDR2 YFSETQ. V was pared by 5 bases and J by 0 bases, with 5 bases of the junction left unmatched. The CDR3 is 16 amino acids. The DNA of the CDR3 is TGCGCCAGCAGTTATAGCGGGGGGAGCTCCTACAATGAGCAGTTCTTC. Amino acid sequence: CASSYSGGSSYNEQFF.

V gene TRBV3-1 (or the pseudogene TRBV3-2) combines with J gene TRBJ2-2; unclear D gene. V lost 2 bases to trimming and J lost 9 bases, with 10 bases between them. Germline V gene data show CDR1 as LGHDT and CDR2 as YNNKEL (reference sequence). The CDR3 has 13 residues. This CDR3 reads CASSQSDARELFF. The CDR3 DNA reads as TGTGCCAGCAGCCAATCTGATGCCAGGGAGCTGTTTTTT.

The genes are TRBV10-3 and TRBJ1-1; tentative D call: TRBD1 (6 bases). The CDR3 is 15 residues long. Trimming left V 6 bases short and J 4 bases short, with 18 bases between. Germline CDR1 ENHRY, CDR2 SYGVKD. This chain's CDR3 is CAIRAAGGLPTEAFF. CDR3 DNA: TGTGCCATCAGAGCTGCGGGGGGGCTTCCCACTGAAGCTTTCTTT.

The rearrangement uses TRBV19 and TRBJ2-1, with 8 bases matching TRBD2. The V gene end was trimmed by 2 bases and the J gene end by 2 bases; junction bases not matched to a gene: 5. This CDR3 region has 16 residues. Germline V CDR1 and CDR2: LNHDA, SQIVND (reference sequence). CDR3 in DNA: TGTGCCAGTAGTATAAGCGTCGGGGGGGCCTACAATGAGCAGTTCTTC. It specifies CASSISVGGAYNEQFF.

The genes are TRBV5-1 and TRBJ1-1, with D perhaps matching TRBD1 (6 bases). The germline V and J ends were trimmed by 5 bases and 0 bases, with 20 bases remaining between them. There are 17 residues in the CDR3. Germline loops: CDR1 SGHRS, CDR2 YFSETQ. CDR3 amino acids: CASRQPAGTLMNTEAFF. CDR3 nucleotide sequence: TGCGCCAGCAGGCAACCCGCCGGGACACTCATGAACACTGAAGCTTTCTTT.

The V call is TRBV6-1, the J call TRBJ2-6; D might be TRBD2 (7 bases). This CDR3 has 16 residues. Trimming stripped 2 bases from V and 2 bases from J, with 10 bases between. The germline V gene has CDR1 MNHNS and CDR2 SASEGT. CDR3 DNA sequence: TGTGCCAGCAGTGAATGGGGGGGCGCTGGGGCCAACGTCCTGACTTTC. Amino acids: CASSEWGGAGANVLTF.

V gene TRBV6-2 or TRBV6-3 combines with J gene TRBJ2-3; weak D call: TRBD2 (6 bases). The CDR3 has 14 amino acids. In germline, CDR1 is MNHEY, CDR2 SVGEGT. Trimming took off 6 bases at V and 2 bases at J, with 12 bases between the two ends. CDR3 residues: CASSGGTSTDTQYF. CDR3 bases: TGTGCCAGCAGCGGCGGGACCTCCACAGATACGCAGTATTTT.

The gene calls are TRBV18 and TRBJ1-2; D gene uncertain. The V gene lost 0 bases and the J gene lost 2 bases, with 10 bases spanning the gap. The CDR3 covers 15 residues. Germline assignment: CDR1 KGHSH and CDR2 LQKENI. CDR3 sequence (DNA): TGTGCCAGCTCACCACCTGAGGGCAGGAACTATGGCTACACCTTC. As protein: CASSPPEGRNYGYTF.

This chain links TRBV9 with TRBJ1-2; 8 nucleotides match TRBD1. The J segment lost 4 bases and the V segment lost 3 bases, leaving 5 bases of the junction unmatched. This CDR3 contains 14 residues. Per the germline V gene, CDR1 is SGDLS and CDR2 is YYNGEE. The CDR3 coding sequence is TGTGCCAGCAGCGGACGTCAGGGGGCCTATGGCTACACCTTC. Encoded protein: CASSGRQGAYGYTF.

Here the CDR3 reads CASSPTSGGARWINTQYF. The CDR3 DNA sequence: TGTGCCAGCAGTCCCACTAGCGGGGGGGCCCGGTGGATAAATACGCAGTATTTT. The chain uses TRBV27 and TRBJ2-3; 13 bases match TRBD2. In germline, CDR1 is MNHEY, CDR2 SMNVEV (reference sequence). J was trimmed by 7 bases and V by 5 bases; bases with no gene match: 15. The CDR3 sequence is 18 residues long.

The V call is TRBV15, the J call TRBJ1-6; D remains unclear. CDR1 LNHNV and CDR2 YYDKDF come from the germline V gene (reference sequence). This CDR3 is 14 amino acids long. Between the trimmed V and J ends, which lost 1 base and 6 bases, there was a span of 7 bases. The CDR3, as DNA: TGTGCCACCAGCAGAGGACGGGGTAATTCACCCCTCCACTTT. It yields the protein CATSRGRGNSPLHF. The variable domain in full, completed from reference TRBV15 and TRBJ1-6, reads DAMVIQNPRYQVTQFGKPVTLSCSQTLNHNVMYWYQQKSSQAPKLLFHYYDKDFNNEADTPDNFQSRRPNTSFCFLDIRSPGLGDTAMYLCATSRGRGNSPLHFGNGTRLTVT.

The rearrangement uses TRBV5-1 and TRBJ2-7; 7 nucleotides agree with TRBD1. The CDR3 contains 12 residues. The V gene end was trimmed by 4 bases and the J gene end by 7 bases; junction bases not matched to a gene: 5. CDR1 is SGHRS, CDR2 YFSETQ, per germline. CDR3 DNA: TGCGCCAGCAGCCTCGTCAGGGGGGAGCAGTACTTC. This gives the protein CASSLVRGEQYF.

The rearrangement joins TRBV18 to TRBJ1-5; no definite D call. The germline V gene has CDR1 KGHSH and CDR2 LQKENI. This CDR3 spans 15 amino acids. Trimming cost V 4 bases and J 2 bases, with 12 bases left between them. The CDR3 is CASSLGITRNQPQHF. DNA for the CDR3: TGTGCCAGCTCACTCGGGATCACTCGCAATCAGCCCCAGCATTTT.

This chain joins TRBV18 and TRBJ1-2; D gene ambiguous. The V and J ends lost 3 bases and 3 bases respectively, with 11 bases between them. Germline-derived CDR1 and CDR2 are KGHSH and LQKENI. The CDR3 is 14 residues long. CDR3 sequence (DNA): TGTGCCAGCTCACCCGCCCCAGCTCACTATGGCTACACCTTC. It encodes CASSPAPAHYGYTF.

V gene TRBV4-1 combines with J gene TRBJ1-5, with D maybe TRBD1 (6 bases). V was trimmed by 7 bases and J by 2 bases, leaving 21 bases between them. CDR3 size: 17 residues. The germline gives CDR1 MGHRA, CDR2 YSYEKL. DNA for the CDR3: TGCGCCAGCACCCCGGGCAGGGGATTTCTACGCAATCAGCCCCAGCATTTT. This sequence encodes CASTPGRGFLRNQPQHF.

The chain employs TRBV27 and TRBJ1-4; D gene ambiguous. V was pared by 3 bases and J by 9 bases, with 8 bases between. Per the germline V gene, CDR1 is MNHEY and CDR2 is SMNVEV (reference sequence). CDR3 size: 12 residues. The CDR3 DNA sequence: TGTGCCAGCAGTTTTCACGGGCAAAAACTGTTTTTT. Protein: CASSFHGQKLFF.

This sequence joins TRBV2 and TRBJ1-4, with D perhaps TRBD1 (5 bases). Germline loops: CDR1 SNHLY, CDR2 FYNNEI. Trimming removed 2 bases from V and 8 bases from J, with 15 bases in between. CDR3 length: 15 amino acids. The CDR3 sequence is CASSEMETVREKLFF. CDR3 DNA sequence: TGTGCCAGCAGTGAAATGGAGACAGTCCGGGAAAAACTGTTTTTT.

This chain joins TRBV28 and TRBJ1-5; perhaps TRBD1 as D (6 bases). This CDR3 is 13 amino acids long. The ends were cut back, 3 bases at V and 5 bases at J, with 8 bases in the middle. Per the germline V gene, CDR1 is MDHEN and CDR2 is SYDVKM. This chain's CDR3 is CASSLGGHQPQHF. In DNA form, the CDR3 reads TGTGCCAGCAGTTTGGGGGGGCATCAGCCCCAGCATTTT.

The chain couples TRBV7-2 to TRBJ1-2, with TRBD1 as a possible D gene (6 bases). This CDR3 spans 16 amino acids. Germline lookup yields CDR1 SGHTA and CDR2 FQGNSA. V was shortened by 6 bases and J by 0 bases, with 17 bases between the two germline ends. As DNA, the CDR3 is TGTGCCAGCAGGCCCACCTCGGGGGCTGCTAACTATGGCTACACCTTC. This translates into CASRPTSGAANYGYTF.

V and J are TRBV19 and TRBJ1-6; no firm D call. This CDR3 has 15 residues. Trimming took 7 bases from V and 10 from J, leaving 20 bases between them. The V gene's germline CDR1 is LNHDA and CDR2 SQIVND (reference sequence). DNA of the CDR3: TGTGCCAGTACCCGCCGGGAGGTGCATGAATCACCCCTCCACTTT. Residues: CASTRREVHESPLHF.

The J gene is TRBJ2-5, the V gene TRBV6-5; no reliable D call. Looked up from germline, CDR1 is MNHEY and CDR2 is SVGAGI. The CDR3 length is 13 residues. Trimming left V 2 bases short and J 3 bases short, with 7 bases between. The CDR3 DNA reads TGTGCCAGCAGTTACCGGCAGAAAGAGACCCAGTACTTC. It codes for CASSYRQKETQYF.

J is TRBJ1-2 and V is TRBV12-3 or TRBV12-4; D is uncertain. Trimming shortened V by 3 bases and J by 7 bases, and 9 bases separated the two germline ends. The CDR3 consists of 12 residues. The DNA for the CDR3 is TGTGCCAGCAGTTTTGAGTCTAGTGGCTACACCTTC. Translation: CASSFESSGYTF.

The genes are TRBV9 and TRBJ1-5; maybe TRBD1 (5 bases). The germline V and J ends were trimmed by 0 bases and 6 bases, with 13 bases remaining between them. The length of the CDR3 is 15 residues. The germline CDR1 and CDR2 sequences are SGDLS and YYNGEE. CDR3 sequence (DNA): TGTGCCAGCAGCGTAGGGTGGGGGACGGGTCAGCCCCAGCATTTT. Translating it yields CASSVGWGTGQPQHF.

This clone is a singleton in its sample. This sample includes further DNA sequences coding for the same CDR3. The CDR3 DNA sequence: TGTGCCAGTAGTCCCGGGACCTACGAGCAGTACTTC. It translates to CASSPGTYEQYF. This chain joins TRBV19 and TRBJ2-7, with D possibly TRBD2 on 5 matching bases. This CDR3 is 12 amino acids long. Germline V gives CDR1 LNHDA, CDR2 SQIVND (reference sequence). V lost 5 bases and J lost 2, with 7 bases in between.

This sequence joins TRBV2 and TRBJ2-6, with D possibly being TRBD1 or TRBD2 (5 bases each). V lost 7 bases and J lost 1, with 8 bases in between. The CDR3 length is 14 residues. CDR1 is SNHLY and CDR2 is FYNNEI in the germline V gene. CDR3 DNA: TGTGCCAGCATTTGGGGGTCTGGGGCCAACGTCCTGACTTTC. It specifies CASIWGSGANVLTF.

The rearrangement uses TRBV21-1 and TRBJ2-7. TRBV21-1 is flagged as a pseudogene. CDR3 length: 13 residues. CDR3 nucleotides: TGTGCCAGCAGCAAAGAGAAGGTCTACGAGCAGTACTTC. Translation: CASSKEKVYEQYF.